Shown below are 7 T cell receptor beta chains from a single sample sequenced in a study of blood T cell repertoires in COVID-19. Only in-frame clones appear in the TCRdb table, and some are missing; sequencing was by immunoSEQ multiplex PCR. There are 200,000 to 250,000 clones in the sample; around 88% occur only once, and over 12% lies in the top ten. The specimen sequenced was PBMCs or T cells enriched from blood (not recorded which). The receptors here all came from a woman aged 45-65 years with acute COVID-19.

The chain links TRBV27 to TRBJ1-1, with 9 bases that match TRBD1. The trim removed 4 bases at V and 5 bases at J, leaving 8 bases unmatched. This CDR3 region has 15 residues. Germline-derived CDR1 and CDR2 are MNHEY and SMNVEV (reference sequence). DNA for the CDR3: TGTGCCAGCAGTTCTTTACAGGGGGCAGGTACTGAAGCTTTCTTT. Amino acid sequence: CASSSLQGAGTEAFF.

J is TRBJ2-5 and V is TRBV10-3; 7 bases map to TRBD1. The V gene end was trimmed by 0 bases and the J gene end by 5 bases; junction bases not matched to a gene: 6. CDR3 size: 15 residues. Per germline, CDR1 ENHRY and CDR2 SYGVKD. CDR3 bases: TGTGCCATCAGTGAGTCGGACAGGCCGGGGGAGACCCAGTACTTC. This gives the protein CAISESDRPGETQYF.

J is TRBJ2-3 and V is TRBV13; 8 bases map to TRBD2. V trimming: 0 bases; J trimming: 2 bases; junction bases outside the gene matches: 10. From germline, CDR1 is PRHDT and CDR2 FYEKMQ (reference sequence). The CDR3 contains 18 residues. CDR3 sequence: CASSLGPRGSGNTDTQYF. CDR3 nucleotide sequence: TGTGCCAGCAGCTTAGGCCCCAGGGGTAGCGGGAACACAGATACGCAGTATTTT.

The chain joins TRBV5-6 to TRBJ2-5, with unresolved D. This CDR3 is built from 16 residues. Germline V gene data show CDR1 as SGHDT and CDR2 as YYEEEE. With 1 base removed from V and 5 bases from J, the gap between germline ends came to 18 bases. The CDR3 sequence: CASSLLTESPFETQYF. CDR3 DNA sequence: TGTGCCAGCAGCTTGCTGACGGAGTCCCCTTTTGAGACCCAGTACTTC.

The chain employs TRBV7-6 and TRBJ2-1, with D tentatively TRBD2 (5 bases). CDR1 and CDR2 from the germline V gene are SGHVS and FNYEAQ. The CDR3 is 15 amino acids. V lost 5 bases and J 4 bases, leaving 15 bases between the germline ends. CDR3 bases: TGTGCCAGCAGCCCGGAAGCGGCGCCGTACAATGAGCAGTTCTTC. It is translated as CASSPEAAPYNEQFF.

The sample holds a few counts of this clone. The chain couples TRBV7-8 to TRBJ2-7; 10 bases line up with TRBD2. V shed 9 bases, J shed 3 bases, and the junction held 8 bases outside the gene matches. Germline CDR1 SGHVS, CDR2 FQNEAQ. CDR3 length: 14 residues. CDR3 DNA: TGTGCCAGTTCGAGAGCGGGAGGGATCTACGAGCAGTACTTC. Its translation is CASSRAGGIYEQYF.

The V and J genes are TRBV7-9 and TRBJ1-3; D might be TRBD1 (5 bases). The CDR3 consists of 15 residues. From germline, CDR1 is SEHNR and CDR2 FQNEAQ (reference sequence). V lost 4 bases, J lost 0 bases, and 10 bases lay in between. CDR3 protein: CASSYRQSSGNTIYF. DNA of the CDR3: TGTGCCAGCAGCTATCGACAGAGCTCTGGAAACACCATATATTTT.